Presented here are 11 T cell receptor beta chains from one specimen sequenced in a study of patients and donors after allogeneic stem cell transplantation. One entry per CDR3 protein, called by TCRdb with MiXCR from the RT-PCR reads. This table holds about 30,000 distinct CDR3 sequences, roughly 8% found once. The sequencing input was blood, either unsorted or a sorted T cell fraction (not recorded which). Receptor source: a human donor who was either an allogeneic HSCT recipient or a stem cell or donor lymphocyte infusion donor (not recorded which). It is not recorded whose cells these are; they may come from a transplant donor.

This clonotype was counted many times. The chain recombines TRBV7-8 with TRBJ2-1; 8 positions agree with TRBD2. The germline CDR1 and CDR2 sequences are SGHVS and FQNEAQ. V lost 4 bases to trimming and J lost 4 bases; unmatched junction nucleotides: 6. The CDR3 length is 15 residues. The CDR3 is CASSSGTRAYNEQFF. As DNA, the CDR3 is TGTGCCAGCAGCTCCGGGACTAGAGCGTACAATGAGCAGTTCTTC.

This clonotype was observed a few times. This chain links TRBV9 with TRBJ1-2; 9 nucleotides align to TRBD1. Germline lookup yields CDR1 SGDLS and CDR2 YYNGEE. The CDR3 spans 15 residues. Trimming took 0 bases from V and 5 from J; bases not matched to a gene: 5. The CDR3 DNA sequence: TGTGCCAGCAGCGTAGGGGGGGACAGGGCGTATGGCTACACCTTC. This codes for CASSVGGDRAYGYTF.

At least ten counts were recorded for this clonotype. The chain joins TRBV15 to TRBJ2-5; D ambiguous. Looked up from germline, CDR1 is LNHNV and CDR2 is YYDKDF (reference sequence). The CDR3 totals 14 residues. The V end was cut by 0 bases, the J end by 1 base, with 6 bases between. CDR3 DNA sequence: TGTGCCACCAGCAGAGACAGGTCCCAAGAGACCCAGTACTTC. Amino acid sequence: CATSRDRSQETQYF.

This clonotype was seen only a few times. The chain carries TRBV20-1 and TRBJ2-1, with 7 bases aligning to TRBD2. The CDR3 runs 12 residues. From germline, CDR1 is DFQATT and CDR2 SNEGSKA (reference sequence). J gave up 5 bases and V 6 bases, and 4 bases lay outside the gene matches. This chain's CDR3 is CSARDYNNEQFF. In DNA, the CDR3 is TGCAGTGCAAGGGACTATAACAATGAGCAGTTCTTC.

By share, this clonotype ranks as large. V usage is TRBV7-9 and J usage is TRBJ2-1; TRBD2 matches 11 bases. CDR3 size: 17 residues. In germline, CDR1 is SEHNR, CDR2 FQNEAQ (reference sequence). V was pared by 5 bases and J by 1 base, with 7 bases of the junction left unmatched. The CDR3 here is CASSQTSGSYSYNEQFF. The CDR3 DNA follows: TGTGCCAGCAGCCAAACTAGCGGGAGTTATTCCTACAATGAGCAGTTCTTC.

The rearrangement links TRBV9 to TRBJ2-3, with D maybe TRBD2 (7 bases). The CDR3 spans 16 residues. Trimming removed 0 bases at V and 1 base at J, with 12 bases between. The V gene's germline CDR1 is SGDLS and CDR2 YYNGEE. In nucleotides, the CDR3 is TGTGCCAGCAGCGTAGAGGGGGGGGCCGGCACAGATACGCAGTATTTT. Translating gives CASSVEGGAGTDTQYF.

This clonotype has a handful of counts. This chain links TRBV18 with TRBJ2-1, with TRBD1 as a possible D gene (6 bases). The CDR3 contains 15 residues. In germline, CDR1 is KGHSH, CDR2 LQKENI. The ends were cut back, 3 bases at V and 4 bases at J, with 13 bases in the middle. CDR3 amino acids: CASSPRTEGYNEQFF. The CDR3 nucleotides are TGTGCCAGCTCACCGAGGACAGAAGGGTACAATGAGCAGTTCTTC.

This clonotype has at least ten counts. CDR3: CASSWPPTSGGNNEQFF. In DNA, the CDR3 is TGTGCCAGCAGTTGGCCCCCAACTAGCGGGGGGAACAATGAGCAGTTCTTC. The chain has TRBV27 and TRBJ2-1; 12 nucleotides line up with TRBD2. CDR1 and CDR2 from the germline V gene are MNHEY and SMNVEV (reference sequence). Germline trimming cut 4 bases from V and 5 bases from J; bases unmatched to any gene: 9. The CDR3 has 17 amino acids.

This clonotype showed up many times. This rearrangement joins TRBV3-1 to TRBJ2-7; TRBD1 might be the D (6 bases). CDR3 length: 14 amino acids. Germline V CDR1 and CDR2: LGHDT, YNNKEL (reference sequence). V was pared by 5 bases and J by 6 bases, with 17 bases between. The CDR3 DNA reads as TGTGCCAGCAGCTCCGGGACAAAAAGCTCCGAGCAGTACTTC. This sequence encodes CASSSGTKSSEQYF.

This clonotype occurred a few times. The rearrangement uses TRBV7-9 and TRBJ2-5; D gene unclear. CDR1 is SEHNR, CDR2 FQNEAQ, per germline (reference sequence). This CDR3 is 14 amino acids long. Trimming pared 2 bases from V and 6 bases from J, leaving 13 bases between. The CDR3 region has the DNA TGTGCCAGCAGCTTATGGCACCAAGGGAAGACCCAGTACTTC. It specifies CASSLWHQGKTQYF.

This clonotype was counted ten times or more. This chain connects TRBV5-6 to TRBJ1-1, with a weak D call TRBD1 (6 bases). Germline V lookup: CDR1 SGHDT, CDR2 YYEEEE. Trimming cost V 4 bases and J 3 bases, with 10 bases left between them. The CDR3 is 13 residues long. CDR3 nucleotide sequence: TGTGCCAGCAGCACAGGGTGGGACACTGAAGCTTTCTTT. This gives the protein CASSTGWDTEAFF.